This TCR beta chain was sequenced in a study of OX40 agonist ivuxolimab in advanced cancers. Some background on the complete study: Ivuxolimab was an agonistic, fully human IgG2 monoclonal antibody directed against OX40 (CD134), a costimulatory receptor. Intravenous ivuxolimab was administered to patients every 2 weeks at six dose levels: 0.01, 0.1, 0.3, 1.5, 3 and 10 mg/kg. Among the 52 dose-escalation patients, some 19 had hepatocellular carcinoma, some 15 melanoma, 9 renal cell carcinoma and 9 head and neck cancer. In the dose-escalation cohort, around four fifths of patients were male, and the mean age was approximately 60 years, with a range of roughly 23 to 85. Prior anti-PD-1, anti-PD-L1 or anti-CTLA-4 therapy was permitted, and about 40% of dose-escalation patients had received checkpoint inhibitors. Partial responses occurred in three dose-escalation patients, of whom one had hepatocellular carcinoma and two had cutaneous melanoma. The purpose of peripheral TCRbeta sequencing was to test whether ivuxolimab changed TCR sequence diversity and led to clonal T-cell expansion. The paper covers the monotherapy dose-escalation part of the phase I ivuxolimab trial, which included N of about 50 patients. General findings and caveats noted by the study authors: After ivuxolimab, CD8+ T cells had more expanded clones than CD4+ T cells on average. Low levels of normalized T-cell clonal expansion were also shown by some nonresponding patients. The antigen specificity of the peripheral T cells that underwent clonal expansion was not determined. In partial responders in the 0.1-3.0 mg/kg groups, normalized peripheral clonal expansion was found to be among the lowest, especially among CD8+ T cells. At doses of 0.1 to 3.0 mg/kg, clonal expansion of both CD4+ and CD8+ blood T cells was observed from baseline to week 6.

Patients with a history of autoimmune disease or receiving systemic immunosuppression were excluded from the trial. Peripheral blood for TCR sequencing was drawn from every dose cohort at baseline, at cycle 4 day 1 and at cycle 7 day 1. Samples came from an open-label, multicenter, first-in-human phase I dose-escalation trial of ivuxolimab. Adults with locally advanced or metastatic melanoma, renal cell carcinoma, hepatocellular carcinoma or head and neck squamous cell carcinoma were enrolled in the trial. Before TCR sequencing, CD4+ T cells and CD8+ T cells from peripheral blood were sorted into separate populations. Genomic DNA was extracted from sorted cells for sequencing of the TCRbeta CDR3 region. The immunoSEQ Assay was used for sequencing of TCRbeta CDR3 regions. As stored in TCRdb, this immuneACCESS dataset retains in-frame rearrangements with V and J assigned. A fraction of the clones does not appear; measured against another copy, unresolved V genes explain less than half of the discrepancy, and the remainder lacks a known reason. This sample has 80,000 or so clones in its table, and around 93% of those were observed once. Around 0.3% of the sample is held by the ten biggest clonotypes.

Worth noting for this clone: Its target antigen remains unknown. Within one base of it there is no much larger clone, and no base qualities were kept.

From cysteine to phenylalanine, the CDR3 is 14 amino acids long. The entry retains the CDR3 DNA only, 42 bases that are in frame from base 1. Sequences MDHEN (CDR1) and SYDVKM (CDR2) are obtained from the germline V gene. The junction shows trimming of 6 bases on V and 0 bases on J, plus 12 bases between the germline ends. The rearrangement combines TRBV28 with TRBJ2-7; perhaps TRBD1 is the D gene, with 5 bases matching. The clonotype comes from an adult with an advanced solid tumor such as melanoma, head and neck, liver or kidney cancer. The sample here was CD4+ or CD8+ T cells sorted from blood, taken in a trial of the OX40 agonist ivuxolimab. The CDR3 corresponds to CASSATGFSYEQYF. The DNA sequence is given as TGTGCCAGCAGCGCCACAGGATTCTCCTACGAGCAGTACTTC.